A selection of T cell receptor beta chains follows, all from one sample in a study of T cells in localized non-small cell lung cancer. Using immunoSEQ multiplex PCR, the repertoire was profiled, and TCRdb retains in-frame clones only, with some absent. Counted here are tens of thousands of clones, roughly 90% occurring once; the ten biggest clones make up around 17%. Material: peripheral blood mononuclear cells, obtained before any cancer treatment. The origin of the receptors is a man aged 40 to 75 with stage III lung adenocarcinoma. The CDR3 runs from the conserved cysteine through the conserved F or W. A D gene is named only where the DNA matches it firmly. Only some rows state a clone size, as once, few, many or a class for expanded clones.

cdr3_nt cdr3_aa v_call clone_size j_call d_call cdr3_length
TGCGCCAGCAGCTTGGCCTTCCAGGGGAGAGAGACCCAGTACTTC CASSLAFQGRETQYF TRBV5-1 . TRBJ2-5 . 15
TGTGCCTGGAAAATCAAGGGAGGAAGGGACGCTTTCTTT CAWKIKGGRDAFF TRBV30 few TRBJ1-1 . 13
TGTGCCAGCAGCTTAGTCTATCAAGAGACCCAGTACTTC CASSLVYQETQYF TRBV11-1 . TRBJ2-5 . 13
TGCGCCAGCAGCCATTTTGAGGGGCATGGAAACACCATATATTTT CASSHFEGHGNTIYF TRBV4-1 . TRBJ1-3 . 15
TGTGCCAGCAGTTACCTTCCCGGGGGCTACACCTTC CASSYLPGGYTF TRBV28 . TRBJ1-2 . 12
TGTGCCAGCAGCAGTGGGGACGCCAGGAACACCGGGGAGCTGTTTTTT CASSSGDARNTGELFF TRBV5-4 . TRBJ2-2 . 16
TGTGCCAGCAGAGGCGGAGTCTCTGGGGCCAACGTCCTGACTTTC CASRGGVSGANVLTF TRBV28 . TRBJ2-6 . 15
TGCGCCAGCAGTTCTCTTTCCAAAAACATTCAGTACTTC CASSSLSKNIQYF TRBV5-1 . TRBJ2-4 . 13
TGTGCCAGTGGGCTGGGGGCGCGCACTGAAGCTTTCTTT CASGLGARTEAFF TRBV19 . TRBJ1-1 . 13
TGTGCCAGCAGCCACGCGCTTTCTTTCTCTGGAAACACCATATATTTT CASSHALSFSGNTIYF TRBV5-8 . TRBJ1-3 . 16
TGCGCCAGCAGCTTAGTACTTGGGACCATGCAGAACACTGAAGCTTTCTTT CASSLVLGTMQNTEAFF TRBV5-1 . TRBJ1-1 . 17
TGTGCCAGCTCACCGATCGGGACGAACACTGAAGCTTTCTTT CASSPIGTNTEAFF TRBV18 . TRBJ1-1 . 14
TGTGCCAGCAGTCGTTCAGGGTTTCGGGAGACCCAGTACTTC CASSRSGFRETQYF TRBV11-2 . TRBJ2-5 . 14
TGCGCCAGCAGCCAAGATGGACAGGGGGCTTACAATGAGCAGTTCTTC CASSQDGQGAYNEQFF TRBV4-3 . TRBJ2-1 TRBD1 16
TGTGCCAGTATCAGCCCCGGGACTCTGGGATCGCTGTTTTTT CASISPGTLGSLFF TRBV28 . TRBJ2-2 . 14
TGTGCCAGCAGTCCCAACACAGGGGCTAATGAAAAACTGTTTTTT CASSPNTGANEKLFF TRBV6-5 . TRBJ1-4 TRBD1 15
TGTGCCAGCAGCCAAGAGGAGCGGGGCCGCAATGAGCAGTTCTTC CASSQEERGRNEQFF TRBV4-2 . TRBJ2-1 TRBD2 15
TGTGCCAGCAGCTCCGACGGGACGGTGAACACCGGGGAGCTGTTTTTT CASSSDGTVNTGELFF TRBV7-2 . TRBJ2-2 . 16
TGTGCCAGCAAAGGGGTGGGGGAGCTGTTTTTT CASKGVGELFF TRBV28 . TRBJ2-2 . 11
TGTGCCAGCAGCTTGGGTCAGGGTCTGACCACTGAAGCTTTCTTT CASSLGQGLTTEAFF TRBV5-5 . TRBJ1-1 . 15
TGCGCCAGCAGCCAAGTACAGGGTCAGGGTTCTGGAAACACCATATATTTT CASSQVQGQGSGNTIYF TRBV4-1 . TRBJ1-3 . 17
TGTGCCAGTTCTCGGACAGGCAGCAATCAGCCCCAGCATTTT CASSRTGSNQPQHF TRBV9 . TRBJ1-5 TRBD1 14
TGTGCCAGCAGCTTAGAACGAACCTCTGGAAACACCATATATTTT CASSLERTSGNTIYF TRBV7-8 . TRBJ1-3 . 15
TGTGCCAGCAGCTTGGCCGGGTCGACCGGGGAGCTGTTTTTT CASSLAGSTGELFF TRBV5-6 . TRBJ2-2 . 14
TGTGCCAGCAGCAAAGCGGGGGGATCCTCCTACGAGCAGTACTTC CASSKAGGSSYEQYF TRBV13 . TRBJ2-7 TRBD2 15
TGCGCCAGCAGCTCCCAAGAGACCCAGTACTTC CASSSQETQYF TRBV5-1 . TRBJ2-5 . 11
TGTGCCAGCAGCACGACCTTTAGCGGGGCAGCCAAAAACATTCAGTACTTC CASSTTFSGAAKNIQYF TRBV7-2 . TRBJ2-4 TRBD2 17
TGTGCCAGCTCACTCTGGGACGTAGATGGAAACACCATATATTTT CASSLWDVDGNTIYF TRBV18 once TRBJ1-3 . 15
TGTGCCAGCAGCTTGGGAAGCACAGATACGCAGTATTTT CASSLGSTDTQYF TRBV5-6 . TRBJ2-3 . 13
TGTGCCAGCTCACCACGTTCTAGCGGGGGGTCCCATGAGCAGTTCTTC CASSPRSSGGSHEQFF TRBV18 . TRBJ2-1 TRBD2 16
TGTGCCAGCAGCTTGTTTTCGGACAAAAACAATGAGCAGTTCTTC CASSLFSDKNNEQFF TRBV5-6 . TRBJ2-1 . 15
TGTGCCAGCAGTTTAAGGTTAGCGGGGAACTACGAGCAGTACTTC CASSLRLAGNYEQYF TRBV28 . TRBJ2-7 TRBD2 15
TGTGCCAGCAATAAGGACCCGAGTCTGACGCAGTATTTT CASNKDPSLTQYF TRBV14 . TRBJ2-3 . 13
TGCAGCGCCCGGGTAGCCTACGAGCAGTACTTC CSARVAYEQYF TRBV29-1 . TRBJ2-7 . 11
TGTGCCAGCAGCCCACGGACTAGCGGGGGAGCCCGCACAGATACGCAGTATTTT CASSPRTSGGARTDTQYF TRBV11-3 . TRBJ2-3 TRBD2 18
TGCAGCGTCCGCTTCCGGGGAGGGAATCCACCCCTCCACTTT CSVRFRGGNPPLHF TRBV29-1 . TRBJ1-6 . 14
TGCAGTGCGGTCGGGACAGATACGCAGTATTTT CSAVGTDTQYF TRBV20-1 once TRBJ2-3 . 11
TGTGCCAGCGAGGGGCTAAATGAGCAGTTCTTC CASEGLNEQFF TRBV18 . TRBJ2-1 . 11
TGTGCCAGCAGCTCCCTGGGCAGGGTGTCAGATACGCAGTATTTT CASSSLGRVSDTQYF TRBV9 . TRBJ2-3 . 15
TGTGCCAGCAGCCAGGACAGGGGGTTTCTCTACGAGCAGTACTTC CASSQDRGFLYEQYF TRBV11-2 . TRBJ2-7 TRBD1 15
TGTGCCAGCAGTGTAACAAGTAGCACAGATACGCAGTATTTT CASSVTSSTDTQYF TRBV27 . TRBJ2-3 . 14
TGTGCCAGCAGTTACTCAGGGAATAGCAATCAGCCCCAGCATTTT CASSYSGNSNQPQHF TRBV6-5 . TRBJ1-5 . 15
TGTGCCAGCAGCGCTCAGGGGGATAAGTACACTGAAGCTTTCTTT CASSAQGDKYTEAFF TRBV9 few TRBJ1-1 TRBD1 15
TGCGCCAGCAGCCAAGATGGCAGGGCTGGGGCCAACGTCCTGACTTTC CASSQDGRAGANVLTF TRBV4-3 . TRBJ2-6 . 16
TGTGCCAGCAACAAAAGGACAGTAACCCAAGAGACCCAGTACTTC CASNKRTVTQETQYF TRBV28 . TRBJ2-5 . 15
TGTGCCAGCCAGGCGGGTGAGACCCAGTACTTC CASQAGETQYF TRBV6-5 once TRBJ2-5 . 11
TGTGCCAGCAGCTCGGGTACAGGGGTTCGGGAGACCCAGTACTTC CASSSGTGVRETQYF TRBV5-6 . TRBJ2-5 TRBD1 15
TGTGCCAGCAGCCTACGGACTAGCGGCTACGAGCAGTACTTC CASSLRTSGYEQYF TRBV5-8 . TRBJ2-7 TRBD2 14
TGTGCCAGCAGCTTGGGAGGGGCAGGGGATGAAAAACTGTTTTTT CASSLGGAGDEKLFF TRBV5-4 once TRBJ1-4 . 15
TGTGCTAGCAGCTTAGTCCCCTTCGACGAGCAGTACTTC CASSLVPFDEQYF TRBV7-7 . TRBJ2-7 . 13
TGTGCCATCAGACGGGGGGAGCGAACTGAAGCTTTCTTT CAIRRGERTEAFF TRBV10-3 . TRBJ1-1 . 13